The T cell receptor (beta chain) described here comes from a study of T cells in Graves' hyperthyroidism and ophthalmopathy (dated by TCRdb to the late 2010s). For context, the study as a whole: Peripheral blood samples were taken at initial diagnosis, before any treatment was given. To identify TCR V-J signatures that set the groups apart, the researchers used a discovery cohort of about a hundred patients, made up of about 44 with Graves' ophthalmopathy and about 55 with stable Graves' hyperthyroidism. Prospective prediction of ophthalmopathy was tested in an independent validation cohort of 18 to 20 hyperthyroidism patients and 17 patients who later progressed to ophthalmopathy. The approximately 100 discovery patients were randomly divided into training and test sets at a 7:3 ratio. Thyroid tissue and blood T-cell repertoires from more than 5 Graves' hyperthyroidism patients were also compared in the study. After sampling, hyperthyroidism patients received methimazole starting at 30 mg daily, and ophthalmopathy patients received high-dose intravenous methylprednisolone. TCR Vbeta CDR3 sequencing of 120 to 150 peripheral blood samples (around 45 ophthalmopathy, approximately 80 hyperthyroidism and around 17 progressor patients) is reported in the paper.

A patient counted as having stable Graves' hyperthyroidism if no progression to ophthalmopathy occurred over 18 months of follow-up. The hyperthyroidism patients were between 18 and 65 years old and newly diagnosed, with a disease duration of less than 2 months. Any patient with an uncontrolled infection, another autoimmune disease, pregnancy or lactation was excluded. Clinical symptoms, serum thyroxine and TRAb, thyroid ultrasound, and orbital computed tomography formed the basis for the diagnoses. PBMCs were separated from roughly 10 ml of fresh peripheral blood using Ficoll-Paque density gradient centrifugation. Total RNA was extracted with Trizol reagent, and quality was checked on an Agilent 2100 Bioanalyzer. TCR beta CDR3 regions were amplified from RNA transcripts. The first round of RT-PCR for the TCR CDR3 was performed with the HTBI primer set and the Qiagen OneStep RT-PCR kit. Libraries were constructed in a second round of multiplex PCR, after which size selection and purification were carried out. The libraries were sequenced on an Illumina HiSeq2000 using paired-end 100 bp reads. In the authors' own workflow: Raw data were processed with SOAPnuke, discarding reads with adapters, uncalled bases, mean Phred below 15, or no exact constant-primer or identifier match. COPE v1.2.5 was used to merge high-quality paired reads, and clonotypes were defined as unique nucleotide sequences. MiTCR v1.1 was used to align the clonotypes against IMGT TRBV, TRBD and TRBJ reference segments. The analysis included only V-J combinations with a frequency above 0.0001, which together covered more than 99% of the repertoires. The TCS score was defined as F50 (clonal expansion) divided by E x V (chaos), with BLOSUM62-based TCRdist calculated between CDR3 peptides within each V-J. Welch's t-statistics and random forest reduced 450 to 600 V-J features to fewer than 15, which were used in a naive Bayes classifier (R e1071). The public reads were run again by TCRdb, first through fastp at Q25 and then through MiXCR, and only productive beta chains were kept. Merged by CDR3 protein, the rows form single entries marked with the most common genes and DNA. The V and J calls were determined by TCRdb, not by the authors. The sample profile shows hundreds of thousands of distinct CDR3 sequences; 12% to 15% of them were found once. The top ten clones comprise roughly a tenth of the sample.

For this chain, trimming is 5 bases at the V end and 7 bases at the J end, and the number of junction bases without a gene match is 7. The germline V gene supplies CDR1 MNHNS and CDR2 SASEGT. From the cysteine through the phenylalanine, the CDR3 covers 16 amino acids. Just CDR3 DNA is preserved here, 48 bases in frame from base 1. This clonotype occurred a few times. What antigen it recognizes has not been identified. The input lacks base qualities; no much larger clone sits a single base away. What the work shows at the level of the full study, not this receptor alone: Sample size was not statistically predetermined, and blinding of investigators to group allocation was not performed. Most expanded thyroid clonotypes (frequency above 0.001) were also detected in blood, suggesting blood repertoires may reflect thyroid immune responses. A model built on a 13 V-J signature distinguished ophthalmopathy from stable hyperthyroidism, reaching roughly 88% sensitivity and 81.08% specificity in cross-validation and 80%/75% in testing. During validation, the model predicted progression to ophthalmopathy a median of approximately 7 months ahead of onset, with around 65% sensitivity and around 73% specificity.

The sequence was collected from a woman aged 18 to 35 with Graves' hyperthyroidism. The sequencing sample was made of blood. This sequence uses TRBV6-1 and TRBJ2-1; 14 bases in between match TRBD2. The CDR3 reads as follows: CASSYIGTSGSNEQFF. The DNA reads TGTGCCAGCAGTTATATCGGGACTAGCGGGAGTAATGAGCAGTTCTTC.